The sequence of this T cell receptor (beta chain) was determined in a study of blood T cell repertoires in COVID-19. Study details: COVID-19 samples, acute and convalescent, were from the United States, Italy and Spain. T cells, B-cell-depleted T cells, or PBMCs provided the cDNA or gDNA that served as material.

Sequencing used immunoSEQ multiplex PCR; TCRdb keeps in-frame clones, though not all of them. The table records about 69,000 clones, around 80% of them present only once. Seattle participants joined during active infection and were tracked over time. The CDR3 extends over 13 amino acids. V gave up 2 bases and J gave up 5 bases, with 9 bases separating them. This TCR was sampled from a man aged 50 to 60 with COVID-19, enrolled during active disease. The V gene is TRBV12-3 or TRBV12-4, the J gene TRBJ1-2; tentatively, D is TRBD1 (5 bases). The source material was peripheral blood. The CDR3 here is CASSLTGAYGYTF. The CDR3 coding sequence is TGTGCCAGCAGTTTAACTGGGGCTTATGGCTACACCTTC.